This is a list of T cell receptor beta chains from one sample in a study of T cell repertoires in cytomegalovirus infection. These receptors lack a known antigen. TCRdb passed the reads through MiXCR, listing each CDR3 protein once. The sample lists about 830,000 distinct CDR3 sequences; approximately 32% were seen once. The material sequenced was cultured CD8+ T cells from PBMCs, taken from culture after CMV antigen stimulation. The receptors shown here come from a human donor in good health (CMV status not recorded). Some clones in this sample may be carry-over from other donors' samples. Both conserved end residues are part of each CDR3.

18	TRBV11-3	TRBJ2-1	CASSPRTSGGATFNEQFF
18	TRBV2	TRBJ2-5	CASIRPTRAGGPGETQYF
15	TRBV13	TRBJ1-6	CASTLDRGKSSPLHF
15	TRBV24-1	TRBJ2-3	CATSDLQGETDTQYF
15	TRBV5-6	TRBJ2-2	CASSLRLVGTGELFF
14	TRBV10-1	TRBJ2-1	CASSRDRGYNEQFF
17	TRBV7-6	TRBJ2-3	CASTPRTGVRGTDTQYF
14	TRBV29-1	TRBJ1-1	CSVGTGDFLGEAFF
14	TRBV4-1	TRBJ1-1	CASSPTVGNTEAFF
16	TRBV2	TRBJ2-4	CASRLTGPDFKNIQYF
16	TRBV7-3	TRBJ2-5	CASSLTGLVFQETQYF
15	TRBV7-6	TRBJ2-7	CASSPGGTAPYEQYF
14	TRBV7-8	TRBJ2-2	CASSTGQYTGELFF
16	TRBV6-2/TRBV6-3	TRBJ2-7	CASSYSELAGGHEQYF
17	TRBV4-2	TRBJ2-2	CASSQGLSGSNTGELFF
15	TRBV4-1	TRBJ1-2	CASSQDLEGVWGYTF
13	TRBV20-1	TRBJ2-1	CSAVGTDTNEQFF
17	TRBV7-8	TRBJ1-6	CASSRDLYSSYNSPLHF
16	TRBV6-2/TRBV6-3	TRBJ2-1	CASSYSVAGGWNEQFF
15	TRBV28	TRBJ2-1	CASSFPSGGGNEQFF
15	TRBV6-1	TRBJ1-4	CASSTGDSRQEKLFF
12	TRBV7-6	TRBJ2-5	CASSLAGEAQYF
15	TRBV7-6	TRBJ2-1	CASSLRSGVYNEQFF
15	TRBV10-3	TRBJ1-1	CAIGEDRGPNTEAFF
16	TRBV6-2/TRBV6-3	TRBJ2-3	CASTPLNAGRTDTQYF
13	TRBV19	TRBJ2-7	CASSIGGAGEQYF
16	TRBV7-6	TRBJ1-1	CASSSRQGLGDTEAFF
12	TRBV27	TRBJ2-7	CASSHNRGEQYF
18	TRBV10-2	TRBJ2-3	CASSESFRTSGGTDTQYF
15	TRBV7-6	TRBJ2-5	CASSLDGAGQETQYF
16	TRBV7-2	TRBJ1-1	CASSYLGGEGATEAFF
14	TRBV7-9	TRBJ2-5	CASSPVAGGETQYF
16	TRBV5-4	TRBJ1-2	CASSLGPDRGQQGYTF
17	TRBV7-9	TRBJ1-1	CASSLARTGISSTEAFF
13	TRBV29-1	TRBJ2-5	CSLGRGGQETQYF
14	TRBV7-9	TRBJ2-1	CASSPPAARNEQFF
16	TRBV7-6	TRBJ1-1	CASSLTPDRMNTEAFF
16	TRBV2	TRBJ2-7	CASSDIPGGVAYEQYF
15	TRBV7-4	TRBJ2-1	CASSFMGSAFDEQFF
17	TRBV5-1	TRBJ1-2	CASSLASLDLGPPDYTF
16	TRBV7-8	TRBJ2-7	CASSPGLAGDLYEQYF
15	TRBV7-7	TRBJ2-6	CASSETSSGANVLTF
14	TRBV5-4	TRBJ1-1	CASSPWEENTEAFF
15	TRBV7-2	TRBJ1-5	CASSLVGVGNQPQHF
15	TRBV9	TRBJ1-1	CASSGETGLNTEAFF
17	TRBV14	TRBJ2-3	CASSQHGTLGFTDTQYF
13	TRBV6-5	TRBJ2-5	CASSYLGLETQYF
15	TRBV2	TRBJ2-7	CASSEATAYSYEQYF